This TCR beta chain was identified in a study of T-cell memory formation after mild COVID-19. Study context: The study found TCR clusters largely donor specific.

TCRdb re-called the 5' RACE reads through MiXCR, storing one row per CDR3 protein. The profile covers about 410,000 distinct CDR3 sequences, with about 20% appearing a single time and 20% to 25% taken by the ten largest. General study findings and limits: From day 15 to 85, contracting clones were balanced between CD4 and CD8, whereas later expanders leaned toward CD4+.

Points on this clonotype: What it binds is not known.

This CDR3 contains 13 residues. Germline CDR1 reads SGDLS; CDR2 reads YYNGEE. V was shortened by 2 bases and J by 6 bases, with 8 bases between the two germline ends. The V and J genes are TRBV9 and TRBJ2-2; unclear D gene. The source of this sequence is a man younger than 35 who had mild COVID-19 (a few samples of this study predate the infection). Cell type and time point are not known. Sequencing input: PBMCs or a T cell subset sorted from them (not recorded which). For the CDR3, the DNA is TGTGCCAGCAGCGTCTGGCTCGCCGGGGAGCTGTTTTTT. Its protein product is CASSVWLAGELFF.